This T cell receptor beta chain was retrieved from a study of blood T cell repertoires in COVID-19. Study-wide background: COVID-19 samples collected from the United States, Italy and Spain covered acute and convalescent phases. In each case, the material was cDNA or gDNA derived from T cells, B-cell-depleted T cells, or PBMCs.

In the original analysis: Quantification of nucleated cells was approximated via reference gene primer amplification. Only in-frame clones appear in the TCRdb table, and some are missing; sequencing was by immunoSEQ multiplex PCR. From that table come the V and J calls and clone size; the DNA was used to work out D and trimming. This sample has more than 250,000 clones, with about 87% found just once. The germline CDR1 and CDR2 sequences are SNHLY and FYNNEI. Between the trimmed V and J ends, which lost 7 bases and 5 bases, there was a span of 11 bases. This CDR3 comprises 12 residues. Seattle patient enrollment occurred during active infection, with longitudinal follow-up thereafter.

Material for sequencing was peripheral blood. V gene TRBV2 combines with J gene TRBJ1-1; maybe TRBD1 (6 bases). This clonotype was sampled from a woman aged 30 to 39 with COVID-19, enrolled during active disease. The CDR3 sequence is CASKTGWTEAFF. The CDR3 DNA reads TGTGCCAGCAAAACAGGGTGGACTGAAGCTTTCTTT.